Each of the 17 T cell receptor beta chains below was sequenced from the same sample in a study of cytomegalovirus exposure and HLA in healthy donors. The PCR had 60 Vbeta and 13 Jbeta primers. Data came from immunoSEQ multiplex PCR; TCRdb stores just in-frame clones and leaves some out. Here the sample spans hundreds of thousands of clones, 80% to 90% being singletons. Sequenced: PBMCs. The receptor source for this set is a woman aged 18-29 years in good health and CMV-seronegative.

As DNA, the CDR3 is TGCGCCAGCAGCTTGGGGGCGGGGGGGCCACTCGAGCAGTTCTTC. This codes for CASSLGAGGPLEQFF. The chain uses TRBV5-1 and TRBJ2-1; TRBD2 matches at 9 bases. The V gene's germline CDR1 is SGHRS and CDR2 YFSETQ. Unmatched junction bases numbered 8, after V lost 0 bases and J lost 10 bases. The CDR3 is made up of 15 amino acids.

This clone has just one count. The V gene is TRBV7-3, the J gene TRBJ1-1; TRBD1 might be the D (6 bases). Trimming pared 2 bases from V and 1 base from J, leaving 17 bases between. Germline CDR1 SGHTA, CDR2 FQGTGA. The CDR3 has 17 amino acids. CDR3 sequence (DNA): TGTGCCAGCAGCTTATCGAGTATGGGGGGGCAGAACACTGAAGCTTTCTTT. Translating it yields CASSLSSMGGQNTEAFF. Combining the CDR3 with reference TRBV7-3 and TRBJ1-1 gives the whole variable domain GAGVSQTPSNKVTEKGKYVELRCDPISGHTALYWYRQSLGQGPEFLIYFQGTGAADDSGLPNDRFFAVRPEGSVSTLKIQRTERGDSAVYLCASSLSSMGGQNTEAFFGQGTRLTVV.

This clone was recorded once. V and J are TRBV29-1 and TRBJ1-2; D is unresolved. In germline, CDR1 is SQVTM, CDR2 ANQGSEA. The CDR3 is 13 amino acids. V was clipped by 3 bases and J by 0 bases, with 8 bases between them. CDR3 DNA sequence: TGCAGCGTTGATAAGGAGCCTAACTATGGCTACACCTTC. It translates to CSVDKEPNYGYTF. The full variable domain, in which reference TRBV29-1 and TRBJ1-2 provide the parts outside the CDR3, is SAVISQKPSRDICQRGTSLTIQCQVDSQVTMMFWYRQQPGQSLTLIATANQGSEATYESGFVIDKFPISRPNLTFSTLTVSNMSPEDSSIYLCSVDKEPNYGYTFGSGTRLTVV.

The V call is TRBV29-1, the J call TRBJ1-1, with 7 bases fitting TRBD1. The ends lost 6 bases at V and 11 bases at J; junction bases unmatched: 9. Germline CDR1 and CDR2: SQVTM and ANQGSEA. The length of the CDR3 is 11 residues. CDR3 loop: CSVQGGLGAFF. The CDR3 DNA sequence: TGCAGCGTCCAGGGGGGCCTGGGGGCTTTCTTT.

J is TRBJ2-3 and V is TRBV19; 7 bases match TRBD2. The V and J ends lost 3 bases and 0 bases, in that order; junction bases with no gene match: 9. Germline CDR1 LNHDA, CDR2 SQIVND (reference sequence). The CDR3 is 17 residues long. The CDR3 DNA reads as TGTGCCAGTAGTATTAGGTTGAAAGCGGGGAGCACAGATACGCAGTATTTT. It is translated as CASSIRLKAGSTDTQYF.

The chain has TRBV7-9 and TRBJ1-1; D possibly corresponds to TRBD1 (6 bases). V lost 5 bases and J lost 2, with 21 bases in between. The CDR3 covers 17 residues. The germline V gene encodes CDR1 SEHNR and CDR2 FQNEAQ (reference sequence). CDR3 amino acids: CASSPGWGRLENTEAFF. For the CDR3, the DNA is TGTGCCAGCAGCCCGGGTTGGGGGCGGTTGGAAAACACTGAAGCTTTCTTT.

This chain joins TRBV6-4 and TRBJ2-1; TRBD2 matches at 11 bases. This CDR3 has 17 residues. The germline gives CDR1 MRHNA, CDR2 SNTAGT. Unmatched junction bases numbered 13, after V lost 5 bases and J lost 7 bases. The CDR3 sequence: CASSRGFGLAGGNEQFF. The CDR3 region has the DNA TGTGCCAGCAGTCGTGGTTTCGGCCTAGCGGGAGGAAATGAGCAGTTCTTC.

The V gene is TRBV11-3, the J gene TRBJ2-3; D uncertain. The CDR3 covers 15 residues. Per the germline V gene, CDR1 is SGHNT and CDR2 is YENEEA. V dropped 1 base and J dropped 1 base, with 9 bases sitting between them. Here the CDR3 DNA reads TGTGCCAGCAGCTTAGGTCCTCCTCGCACAGATACGCAGTATTTT. Its protein product is CASSLGPPRTDTQYF.

This clone was seen only once. The chain uses TRBV4-1 and TRBJ1-2; D might be TRBD1 (6 bases). The germline CDR1 and CDR2 sequences are MGHRA and YSYEKL. The CDR3 covers 17 residues. Trimming left V 3 bases short and J 1 base short, with 18 bases between. As DNA, the CDR3 is TGCGCCAGCAGCCACAAACCGGGACACCAAAGTAACTATGGCTACACCTTC. Translating gives CASSHKPGHQSNYGYTF.

The J gene is TRBJ2-5, the V gene TRBV7-6; 10 bases align to TRBD2. The CDR3 loop spans 16 amino acids. Losses at the gene ends were 5 bases for V and 2 bases for J; bases not matched to a gene: 8. Germline V CDR1 and CDR2: SGHVS, FNYEAQ. The CDR3 DNA is TGTGCCAGCAGCCCAACTAGCGGGGCCATACAAGAGACCCAGTACTTC. It codes for CASSPTSGAIQETQYF.

This chain joins TRBV18 and TRBJ2-5, with 11 bases lining up with TRBD2. The V gene end was trimmed by 0 bases and the J gene end by 4 bases; junction bases not matched to a gene: 4. In germline, CDR1 is KGHSH, CDR2 LQKENI. This CDR3 has 16 amino acids. In nucleotides, the CDR3 is TGTGCCAGCTCACCACCTAGCGGGAGGGCCCTAGAGACCCAGTACTTC. Protein: CASSPPSGRALETQYF.

This clone appeared a single time. CDR3 in DNA: TGTGCCAGCAGTGAAACTAGCGGGAGACCCTCCTACAATGAGCAGTTCTTC. Its translation is CASSETSGRPSYNEQFF. V is TRBV2 and J is TRBJ2-1, with 11 bases lining up with TRBD2. J gave up 0 bases and V 2 bases, and 3 bases lay outside the gene matches. The CDR3 length is 17 residues. The germline CDR1 and CDR2 sequences are SNHLY and FYNNEI.

The chain has TRBV11-3 and TRBJ2-2; the D gene is possibly TRBD1 (6 bases). CDR1 SGHNT and CDR2 YENEEA come from the germline V gene. Trimming shortened V by 8 bases and J by 1 base, and 11 bases separated the two germline ends. This CDR3 has 14 amino acids. The CDR3 here is CASREDRNTGELFF. CDR3 nucleotides: TGTGCCAGCCGCGAGGACAGGAACACCGGGGAGCTGTTTTTT.

The chain combines TRBV6-6 with TRBJ1-5; 9 bases fit TRBD1. V was clipped by 8 bases and J by 0 bases; unmatched bases: 8. CDR1 and CDR2 (germline): MNHNY, SVGAGI (reference sequence). The CDR3 extends over 16 amino acids. The CDR3 region is CASRDRVSYSNQPQHF. The CDR3 DNA follows: TGTGCCAGCCGGGACAGGGTTTCCTATAGCAATCAGCCCCAGCATTTT.

The V call is TRBV6-5, the J call TRBJ1-1; 9 bases line up with TRBD1. V lost 2 bases to trimming and J lost 4 bases; unmatched junction nucleotides: 5. Per germline, CDR1 MNHEY and CDR2 SVGAGI. This CDR3 is built from 15 residues. CDR3: CASSYQQGAGTEAFF. In nucleotides, the CDR3 is TGTGCCAGCAGTTACCAACAGGGGGCTGGCACTGAAGCTTTCTTT.

This clone was recorded only once. The chain carries TRBV7-9 and TRBJ1-4; 8 positions agree with TRBD1. V dropped 1 base and J dropped 3; count of bases not matched to a gene: 1. This CDR3 region has 15 residues. Germline V gene lookup returns CDR1 SEHNR and CDR2 FQNEAQ (reference sequence). The chain's CDR3 is CASSLGQGPNEKLFF. As DNA, the CDR3 is TGTGCCAGCAGCTTAGGACAGGGGCCTAATGAAAAACTGTTTTTT.

On this clone itself: The identical CDR3 is also encoded by other nucleotide sequences in the sample. This chain joins TRBV7-2 and TRBJ1-5, with D hard to call. V lost 2 bases to trimming and J lost 6 bases, with 8 bases between them. The CDR3 covers 13 residues. CDR1 and CDR2 (germline): SGHTA, FQGNSA. As DNA, the CDR3 is TGTGCCAGCAGCTTATCCGGGGTTCAGCCCCAGCATTTT. Residues: CASSLSGVQPQHF.